The 21 T cell receptor beta chains in this list originate from one sample, sequenced in a study of cytomegalovirus exposure and HLA in healthy donors. The PCR employed 60 Vbeta primers together with 13 Jbeta primers. Here immunoSEQ multiplex PCR was the method, and the copy in TCRdb shows in-frame clones only, minus some. The table has roughly 120,000 clones, about three quarters seen once. The sequencing input was PBMCs. The receptors originated from a woman aged 60-75 years in good health and CMV-seropositive.

The V and J genes are TRBV28 and TRBJ1-5; D unresolved. Looked up from germline, CDR1 is MDHEN and CDR2 is SYDVKM. Trimming removed 0 bases from V and 0 bases from J, with 9 bases in between. This CDR3 contains 16 residues. The CDR3 coding sequence is TGTGCCAGCAGTTTATGGTTACAGTATAGCAATCAGCCCCAGCATTTT. Amino acids: CASSLWLQYSNQPQHF.

This sequence joins TRBV4-1 and TRBJ2-7; D unresolved. CDR1 and CDR2 from the germline V gene are MGHRA and YSYEKL. V dropped 11 bases and J dropped 3 bases, with 14 bases sitting between them. The length of the CDR3 is 12 residues. The CDR3 protein is CALLGLLYEQYF. The CDR3 nucleotides read TGCGCCCTTCTTGGGCTTCTCTACGAGCAGTACTTC.

The CDR3 loop is CASSQEFSGTYNEQFF. The CDR3, as DNA: TGTGCCAGCAGCCAAGAATTTTCGGGGACTTACAATGAGCAGTTCTTC. This chain joins TRBV4-2 and TRBJ2-1, with D possibly being TRBD2 (6 bases). Trimming left V 0 bases short and J 4 bases short, with 13 bases between. CDR1 is LGHNA and CDR2 is YNFKEQ in the germline V gene. This CDR3 has 16 amino acids.

CDR3 residues: CASSLKRTSAPYNEQFF. The CDR3 region has the DNA TGTGCCAGCAGCTTAAAGAGGACTAGCGCACCCTACAATGAGCAGTTCTTC. This chain uses TRBV11-3 with TRBJ2-1, with TRBD2 identical over 9 bases. V shed 2 bases and J 2 bases; nucleotides not matched to a gene: 7. CDR3 length: 17 residues. The germline V gene has CDR1 SGHNT and CDR2 YENEEA.

This chain links TRBV18 with TRBJ1-4; 9 positions agree with TRBD1. CDR1 and CDR2 from the germline V gene are KGHSH and LQKENI. The length of the CDR3 is 13 residues. Germline trimming cut 6 bases from V and 5 bases from J; bases unmatched to any gene: 1. CDR3 nucleotide sequence: TGTGCCAGCTCCGGGACAGGGAATGAAAAACTGTTTTTT. Translated: CASSGTGNEKLFF.

CDR3 in amino acids: CASTMGQGRYEQYF. The CDR3 DNA reads as TGTGCCAGCACCATGGGACAGGGTCGGTACGAGCAGTACTTC. J is TRBJ2-7 and V is TRBV2; 9 positions match TRBD1. CDR1 SNHLY and CDR2 FYNNEI come from the germline V gene. The CDR3 runs 14 residues. The V segment lost 7 bases and the J segment 4 bases; nucleotides outside the gene matches: 8.

The gene calls are TRBV5-1 and TRBJ1-5; TRBD1 matches at 9 bases. CDR3 length: 15 amino acids. Germline CDR1 and CDR2: SGHRS and YFSETQ. V was clipped by 4 bases and J by 13 bases; unmatched bases: 15. CDR3 coding DNA: TGCGCCAGCAGCACCGCCCCGGGGACAGGGCCACCACAGCATTTT. Translated: CASSTAPGTGPPQHF.

This clone showed up just once. V usage is TRBV5-1 and J usage is TRBJ1-4; D gene uncertain. This CDR3 is built from 12 residues. Trimming took 7 bases from V and 7 from J, leaving 11 bases between them. From germline, CDR1 is SGHRS and CDR2 YFSETQ. Here the CDR3 reads CASALIGEKLFF. In DNA, the CDR3 is TGCGCCAGCGCGTTAATTGGTGAAAAACTGTTTTTT.

The V call is TRBV15, the J call TRBJ1-1; D possibly corresponds to TRBD1 (6 bases). The CDR3 length is 15 residues. The V end lost 5 bases, the J end lost 4 bases, and 17 bases lay between the germline ends. Germline V gene lookup returns CDR1 LNHNV and CDR2 YYDKDF (reference sequence). In nucleotides, the CDR3 is TGTGCCACCAGCCCGATCACAGGGCTAGCCACTGAAGCTTTCTTT. It codes for CATSPITGLATEAFF.

CDR3 in amino acids: CASSPDRGGWTQYF. The CDR3 region has the DNA TGTGCCAGCAGCCCGGACAGGGGAGGATGGACCCAGTACTTC. The chain is built from TRBV11-2 and TRBJ2-5; 9 bases map to TRBD1. The germline gives CDR1 SGHAT, CDR2 FQNNGV. The length of the CDR3 is 14 residues. The V and J ends lost 5 bases and 7 bases, in that order; junction bases with no gene match: 8.

This rearrangement joins TRBV6-4 to TRBJ1-2, with 8 nucleotides matching TRBD1. This CDR3 region has 14 residues. The trim removed 9 bases at V and 2 bases at J, leaving 8 bases unmatched. CDR1 is MRHNA, CDR2 SNTAGT, per germline. The CDR3 DNA sequence: TGTGCCAGTCAACCTTGGACAGGGAACTATGGCTACACCTTC. Translation gives CASQPWTGNYGYTF.

This chain links TRBV7-6 with TRBJ1-2; 10 nucleotides agree with TRBD1. The CDR3 runs 18 residues. Germline lookup yields CDR1 SGHVS and CDR2 FNYEAQ. V shed 4 bases, J shed 0 bases, and the junction held 11 bases outside the gene matches. CDR3 sequence: CASSSHPGQGQSNYGYTF. CDR3 bases: TGTGCCAGCAGCTCTCATCCGGGACAGGGGCAATCTAACTATGGCTACACCTTC.

The rearrangement joins TRBV7-3 to TRBJ1-2, with 8 bases aligning to TRBD1. V lost 2 bases to trimming and J lost 14 bases; unmatched junction nucleotides: 7. Germline V gene lookup returns CDR1 SGHTA and CDR2 FQGTGA. CDR3 size: 12 residues. The CDR3 loop is CASSLFPGGVTF. DNA of the CDR3: TGTGCCAGCAGCTTATTTCCAGGGGGCGTAACCTTC.

V is TRBV7-2 and J is TRBJ2-1, with a weak D call TRBD2 (6 bases). The germline gives CDR1 SGHTA, CDR2 FQGNSA. The V end was cut by 3 bases, the J end by 0 bases, with 15 bases between. The CDR3 extends over 17 amino acids. CDR3 sequence: CASSFNVAGSSYNEQFF. CDR3 coding DNA: TGTGCCAGCAGCTTTAACGTGGCGGGGAGCTCCTACAATGAGCAGTTCTTC.

This clone was observed a few times. This sequence joins TRBV19 and TRBJ2-1; the match to TRBD1 covers 7 bases. The CDR3 sequence is 16 residues long. With 7 bases clipped from V and 3 bases from J, the junction kept 12 bases outside the gene matches. The germline V gene has CDR1 LNHDA and CDR2 SQIVND (reference sequence). The CDR3 coding sequence is TGTGCCAGTACGTCAAAGACAGGGCCTGGCTACAATGAGCAGTTCTTC. This gives the protein CASTSKTGPGYNEQFF.

This clone was detected only a few times. The V and J genes are TRBV2 and TRBJ1-1; D perhaps matches TRBD1 (6 bases). V shed 1 base and J shed 4 bases, with 7 bases lying between them. This CDR3 has 13 amino acids. Germline V gene data show CDR1 as SNHLY and CDR2 as FYNNEI. The CDR3 DNA sequence: TGTGCCAGCAGTGAAGAGGACAGCACTGAAGCTTTCTTT. Residues: CASSEEDSTEAFF.

This clone has just a few counts. V usage is TRBV2 and J usage is TRBJ2-7, with D possibly matching TRBD2 (5 bases). This CDR3 contains 15 residues. The V and J ends lost 3 bases and 4 bases respectively, with 16 bases between them. Looked up from germline, CDR1 is SNHLY and CDR2 is FYNNEI. The CDR3 is CASSELDPSLYEQYF. The CDR3 nucleotides are TGTGCCAGCAGTGAGCTGGACCCTAGCCTTTACGAGCAGTACTTC.

V is TRBV6-1 and J is TRBJ2-3, with D possibly being TRBD1 (5 bases). Germline CDR1 and CDR2: MNHNS and SASEGT. CDR3 size: 17 residues. Trimming took off 0 bases at V and 2 bases at J, with 15 bases between the two ends. Written as DNA, the CDR3 is TGTGCCAGCAGTGAAGCTTATGGTAGGGGAAACACAGATACGCAGTATTTT. Protein: CASSEAYGRGNTDTQYF.

The chain joins TRBV11-2 to TRBJ2-5; 9 bases line up with TRBD2. The germline CDR1 and CDR2 sequences are SGHAT and FQNNGV. After removal of 3 bases from V and 4 bases from J, the junction contained 6 bases not matched to a gene. This CDR3 contains 15 residues. Here the CDR3 reads CASSFSSGKIETQYF. DNA for the CDR3: TGTGCCAGCAGCTTTTCTAGCGGGAAAATAGAGACCCAGTACTTC.

The CDR3, as DNA: TGTGCCATCACCGGATCGGGGACTGGGGCCAACGTCCTGACTTTC. Its protein product is CAITGSGTGANVLTF. J is TRBJ2-6 and V is TRBV10-3; D might be TRBD2 (5 bases). Germline CDR1 and CDR2: ENHRY and SYGVKD. The CDR3 length is 15 residues. V lost 7 bases to trimming and J lost 2 bases, with 12 bases between them.

V and J are TRBV29-1 and TRBJ1-1, with 7 bases identical to TRBD1. The CDR3 has 14 amino acids. CDR1 SQVTM and CDR2 ANQGSEA come from the germline V gene. Trimming removed 4 bases from V and 4 bases from J; junction bases left unmatched: 9. CDR3 sequence: CSVGHRDSTTEAFF. The CDR3 DNA is TGCAGCGTTGGCCACCGGGACAGTACCACTGAAGCTTTCTTT.